This passage covers 12 T cell receptor beta chains from one sample sequenced in a study of neurological immune-mediated disorders. TCRdb passed the 5' RACE reads through MiXCR, listing each CDR3 protein once. Of roughly 120,000 distinct CDR3 sequences in the sample, roughly 3.2% are singletons; the top ten hold 1% to 1.5%. Sequencing input: PBMCs. The receptors shown here come from a woman aged 25-40 years with multiple sclerosis.

Many counts were recorded for this clonotype. The chain couples TRBV27 to TRBJ2-5; possibly TRBD1 for D (6 bases). There are 14 residues in the CDR3. Looked up from germline, CDR1 is MNHEY and CDR2 is SMNVEV (reference sequence). Trimming stripped 6 bases from V and 5 bases from J, with 16 bases between. Here the CDR3 DNA reads TGTGCCAGCAGCCCCAGGGGATTCCAGGAGACCCAGTACTTC. This gives the protein CASSPRGFQETQYF.

This clonotype was observed at least ten times. V is TRBV7-9 and J is TRBJ1-2; D gene ambiguous. The CDR3 runs to 16 residues. Germline V lookup: CDR1 SEHNR, CDR2 FQNEAQ (reference sequence). Trimming shortened V by 4 bases and J by 2 bases, and 17 bases separated the two germline ends. Here the CDR3 reads CASSSFTIEKNYGYTF. Here the CDR3 DNA reads TGTGCCAGCAGCTCATTCACAATCGAGAAAAACTATGGCTACACCTTC.

This sequence joins TRBV20-1 and TRBJ1-2, with TRBD1 matching over 10 bases. Germline CDR1 reads DFQATT; CDR2 reads SNEGSKA (reference sequence). The CDR3 is made up of 15 amino acids. J gave up 2 bases and V 2 bases, and 5 bases lay outside the gene matches. Here the CDR3 reads CSARRLGQGNYGYTF. Written as DNA, the CDR3 is TGCAGTGCTAGACGTTTGGGACAGGGGAACTATGGCTACACCTTC.

This clonotype was observed many times. This chain links TRBV15 with TRBJ1-1, with a weak D call TRBD1 (6 bases). Trimming cost V 2 bases and J 4 bases, with 14 bases left between them. CDR3 size: 15 residues. Looked up from germline, CDR1 is LNHNV and CDR2 is YYDKDF (reference sequence). The CDR3 DNA sequence: TGTGCCACCAGCAGATCACAGGGAATTGGCACTGAAGCTTTCTTT. Translating gives CATSRSQGIGTEAFF.

This clonotype came up many times. V gene TRBV27 combines with J gene TRBJ1-2; TRBD1 might be the D (6 bases). Trimming removed 2 bases at V and 3 bases at J, with 28 bases between. CDR1 is MNHEY, CDR2 SMNVEV, per germline (reference sequence). The CDR3 length is 20 residues. This chain's CDR3 is CASSLRWGLKGLTGDYGYTF. Here the CDR3 DNA reads TGTGCCAGCAGTTTACGTTGGGGACTAAAGGGGTTGACAGGTGACTATGGCTACACCTTC.

This clonotype was found many times. The chain couples TRBV20-1 to TRBJ2-7, with D possibly called TRBD1 or TRBD2 (6 bases each). The V gene lost 1 base and the J gene lost 3 bases, with 16 bases spanning the gap. The CDR3 sequence is 15 residues long. Germline-derived CDR1 and CDR2 are DFQATT and SNEGSKA (reference sequence). The chain's CDR3 is CSARAGAGSFYEQYF. DNA of the CDR3: TGCAGTGCTAGAGCGGGGGCGGGGTCCTTCTACGAGCAGTACTTC.

At least ten counts were recorded for this clonotype. The chain combines TRBV5-5 with TRBJ2-7; D remains unclear. The germline V and J ends were trimmed by 4 bases and 0 bases, with 14 bases remaining between them. The germline V gene encodes CDR1 SGHKS and CDR2 YYEKEE (reference sequence). CDR3 length equals 15 residues. CDR3 bases: TGTGCCAGCAGCACCTTAACCGGAAACTCCTACGAGCAGTACTTC. The encoded protein is CASSTLTGNSYEQYF.

This clonotype was counted ten times or more. The chain has TRBV20-1 and TRBJ2-3, with 9 bases that match TRBD2. The V gene end was trimmed by 8 bases and the J gene end by 3 bases; junction bases not matched to a gene: 6. Germline V CDR1 and CDR2: DFQATT, SNEGSKA (reference sequence). The CDR3 totals 13 residues. The CDR3: CSSPTSGTDTQYF. The CDR3 DNA follows: TGCAGTTCACCAACTAGCGGGACAGATACGCAGTATTTT.

The chain is built from TRBV5-1 and TRBJ2-7; 8 bases map to TRBD2. V lost 5 bases to trimming and J lost 1 base; unmatched junction nucleotides: 5. This CDR3 region has 14 residues. Per the germline V gene, CDR1 is SGHRS and CDR2 is YFSETQ. CDR3 residues: CASRVSGASYEQYF. CDR3 sequence (DNA): TGCGCCAGCAGGGTTAGCGGGGCTTCCTACGAGCAGTACTTC.

This clonotype was detected many times. This rearrangement joins TRBV29-1 to TRBJ1-2; 7 bases are shared with TRBD1. The CDR3 covers 12 residues. The V gene end was trimmed by 1 base and the J gene end by 6 bases; junction bases not matched to a gene: 2. In germline, CDR1 is SQVTM, CDR2 ANQGSEA. CDR3 amino acids: CSVEGGQNGYTF. For the CDR3, the DNA is TGCAGCGTTGAAGGGGGACAGAATGGCTACACCTTC.

Ten or more counts support this clonotype. The chain has TRBV20-1 and TRBJ1-2; 7 bases are shared with TRBD1. This CDR3 contains 15 residues. CDR1 is DFQATT and CDR2 is SNEGSKA in the germline V gene (reference sequence). The junction had 7 bases not matched to a gene; V was cut back by 0 bases and J by 3 bases. The CDR3 DNA sequence: TGCAGTGCTAGAGACGCAGGGGGGGCCGACTATGGCTACACCTTC. Its translation is CSARDAGGADYGYTF.

This clonotype was found many times. The chain is built from TRBV4-1 and TRBJ1-1, with D unclear. Germline V gene sequence: CDR1 MGHRA, CDR2 YSYEKL. The V and J ends lost 4 bases and 1 base respectively, with 4 bases between them. The CDR3 has 12 amino acids. This chain's CDR3 is CASSPTNTEAFF. DNA of the CDR3: TGCGCCAGCAGCCCTACGAACACTGAAGCTTTCTTT.